One sample yielded the 2 T cell receptor beta chains listed below, sequenced in a study of T-cell reconstitution after alpha-beta-depleted transplantation in children. Molecular barcoding with unique molecular identifiers was used for the TCRbeta library. In TCRdb, the PCR reads were re-called with MiXCR into one record per CDR3 protein. The profile shows about 300,000 distinct CDR3 sequences, around 9.1% of them singletons. The source was PBMCs, collected before TCRalphabeta/CD19-depleted stem cell transplant. Receptors originate from a boy under two years old with acute myeloid leukemia, due to receive a stem cell transplant.

This clonotype was detected only once. This chain uses TRBV11-3 with TRBJ2-4, with D possibly TRBD1 on 5 matching bases. CDR1 and CDR2 from the germline V gene are SGHNT and YENEEA. V was cut by 1 base and J by 5 bases, with 9 bases left in between. CDR3 size: 14 residues. The CDR3 sequence is CASSLGGGENIQYF. The CDR3 DNA follows: TGTGCCAGCAGCTTAGGGGGCGGCGAAAACATTCAGTACTTC.

The J gene is TRBJ2-1, the V gene TRBV5-1; TRBD2 matches 8 bases. In germline, CDR1 is SGHRS, CDR2 YFSETQ. The CDR3 totals 15 residues. After removal of 1 base from V and 4 bases from J, the junction contained 4 bases not matched to a gene. The CDR3 spells CASSLPSGGYNEQFF. The CDR3 nucleotides read TGCGCCAGCAGCTTGCCAAGCGGGGGATACAATGAGCAGTTCTTC.